Listed below are T cell receptor beta chains from one sample, sequenced in a study of T-cell reconstitution after alpha-beta-depleted transplantation in children. TCRdb re-analysed the PCR reads in MiXCR, keeping a single row per CDR3 protein. Counted here are roughly 280,000 distinct CDR3 sequences, approximately 10% occurring once; the ten biggest clones make up roughly a quarter. The starting material was peripheral blood, obtained 180 days after TCRalphabeta/CD19-depleted stem cell transplant. These TCRs come from a male patient aged 2-10 years who had a stem cell transplant for chronic granulomatous disease, so the T cells may come from the graft donor. Both conserved end residues are part of each CDR3. D genes are given only for firm matches. Some rows have no size entry. The others give once, few or many, or a class for an expanded clone.

d_gene: TRBD2
abundance: NA
j_gene: TRBJ2-7
v_gene: TRBV18
CDR3aa: CASSPPGLAGGYEQYF
CDR3nt: TGTGCCAGCTCACCACCCGGGCTAGCGGGAGGGTACGAGCAGTACTTC

d_gene: TRBD1
abundance: many
j_gene: TRBJ2-5
v_gene: TRBV29-1
CDR3aa: CSVATPGTGVETQYF
CDR3nt: TGCAGCGTAGCCACCCCCGGGACAGGGGTAGAGACCCAGTACTTC

d_gene: NA
abundance: many
j_gene: TRBJ2-7
v_gene: TRBV12-3/TRBV12-4
CDR3aa: CASSPLGGPYEQYF
CDR3nt: TGTGCCAGCAGTCCCTTGGGGGGACCCTACGAGCAGTACTTC

d_gene: NA
abundance: many
j_gene: TRBJ2-5
v_gene: TRBV7-9
CDR3aa: CASSQDEERAQYF
CDR3nt: TGTGCCAGCAGCCAGGATGAGGAAAGAGCCCAGTACTTC

d_gene: NA
abundance: many
j_gene: TRBJ2-1
v_gene: TRBV5-1
CDR3aa: CASSTGSYNEQFF
CDR3nt: TGCGCCAGCAGTACAGGGTCCTACAATGAGCAGTTCTTC

d_gene: NA
abundance: many
j_gene: TRBJ2-7
v_gene: TRBV7-2
CDR3aa: CASSLQRLGEDEQYF
CDR3nt: TGTGCCAGCAGCTTACAGAGACTAGGAGAGGACGAGCAGTACTTC

d_gene: NA
abundance: many
j_gene: TRBJ2-7
v_gene: TRBV12-3/TRBV12-4
CDR3aa: CASSIDGSYEQYF
CDR3nt: TGTGCCAGCAGCATAGACGGCTCCTACGAGCAGTACTTC

d_gene: NA
abundance: NA
j_gene: TRBJ2-7
v_gene: TRBV11-2
CDR3aa: CASSLDGGPTYEQYF
CDR3nt: TGTGCCAGCAGCTTAGATGGGGGGCCTACCTACGAGCAGTACTTC

d_gene: NA
abundance: NA
j_gene: TRBJ2-1
v_gene: TRBV5-6
CDR3aa: CASSLFLGRSYNEQFF
CDR3nt: TGTGCCAGCAGCTTGTTTTTGGGCCGCTCCTACAATGAGCAGTTCTTC

d_gene: NA
abundance: many
j_gene: TRBJ1-1
v_gene: TRBV5-1
CDR3aa: CASSLGNMNTEAFF
CDR3nt: TGCGCCAGCAGCTTAGGAAACATGAACACTGAAGCTTTCTTT

d_gene: NA
abundance: many
j_gene: TRBJ2-3
v_gene: TRBV6-2/TRBV6-3
CDR3aa: CASSAPPSITDTQYF
CDR3nt: TGTGCCAGCAGCGCTCCGCCGAGTATCACAGATACGCAGTATTTT

d_gene: NA
abundance: many
j_gene: TRBJ2-7
v_gene: TRBV12-3/TRBV12-4
CDR3aa: CASSSRILDEQYF
CDR3nt: TGTGCCAGCAGCTCTCGTATCCTGGACGAGCAGTACTTC

d_gene: NA
abundance: many
j_gene: TRBJ1-3
v_gene: TRBV7-2
CDR3aa: CASSADMWGNTIYF
CDR3nt: TGTGCCAGCAGTGCAGACATGTGGGGAAACACCATATATTTT

d_gene: TRBD1
abundance: many
j_gene: TRBJ1-1
v_gene: TRBV18
CDR3aa: CASSPRTGGTEAFF
CDR3nt: TGTGCCAGCTCACCAAGGACAGGGGGCACTGAAGCTTTCTTT

d_gene: TRBD2
abundance: many
j_gene: TRBJ2-3
v_gene: TRBV7-2
CDR3aa: CASSLGVSGRTDTQYF
CDR3nt: TGTGCCAGCAGCTTAGGGGTTAGCGGGAGAACAGATACGCAGTATTTT

d_gene: TRBD1
abundance: many
j_gene: TRBJ1-2
v_gene: TRBV29-1
CDR3aa: CSVGTGWDGYTF
CDR3nt: TGCAGCGTGGGGACAGGGTGGGATGGCTACACCTTC

d_gene: NA
abundance: many
j_gene: TRBJ1-1
v_gene: TRBV12-3/TRBV12-4
CDR3aa: CASSSRTEAFF
CDR3nt: TGTGCCAGCAGTTCAAGGACTGAAGCTTTCTTT

d_gene: NA
abundance: few
j_gene: TRBJ2-2
v_gene: TRBV5-4
CDR3aa: CASRHTTGELFF
CDR3nt: TGTGCCAGCAGGCATACTACCGGGGAGCTGTTTTTT

d_gene: NA
abundance: many
j_gene: TRBJ1-1
v_gene: TRBV5-8
CDR3aa: CASSFRPEAFF
CDR3nt: TGTGCCAGCAGCTTCCGTCCTGAAGCTTTCTTT

d_gene: TRBD1
abundance: NA
j_gene: TRBJ2-3
v_gene: TRBV3-1
CDR3aa: CASSHVGTGRADTQYF
CDR3nt: TGTGCCAGCAGCCACGTCGGGACAGGGAGGGCAGATACGCAGTATTTT